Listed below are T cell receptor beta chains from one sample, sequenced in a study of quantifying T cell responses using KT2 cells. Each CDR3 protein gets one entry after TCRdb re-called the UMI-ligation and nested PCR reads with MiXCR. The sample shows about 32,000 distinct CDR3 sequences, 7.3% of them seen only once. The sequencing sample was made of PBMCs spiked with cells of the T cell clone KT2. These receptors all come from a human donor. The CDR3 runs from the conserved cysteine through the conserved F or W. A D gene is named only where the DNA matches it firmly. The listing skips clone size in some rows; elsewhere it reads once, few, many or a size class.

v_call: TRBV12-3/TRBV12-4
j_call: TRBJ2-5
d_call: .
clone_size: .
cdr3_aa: CASSFQVASGETQYF
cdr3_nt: TGTGCCAGCAGTTTCCAAGTCGCCTCGGGGGAGACCCAGTACTTC

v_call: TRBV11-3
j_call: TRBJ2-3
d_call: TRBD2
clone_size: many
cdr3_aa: CASSFRSGDTDTQYF
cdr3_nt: TGTGCCAGCAGCTTCCGAAGCGGGGACACAGATACGCAGTATTTT

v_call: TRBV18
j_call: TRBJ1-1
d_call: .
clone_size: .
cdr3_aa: CASSLYKSLNAEAFF
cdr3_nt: TGTGCCAGCTCACTCTATAAATCCCTTAACGCTGAAGCTTTCTTT

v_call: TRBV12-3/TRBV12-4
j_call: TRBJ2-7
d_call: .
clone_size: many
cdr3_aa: CATSDYSYEQYF
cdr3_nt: TGTGCCACCTCTGACTATTCCTACGAGCAGTACTTC

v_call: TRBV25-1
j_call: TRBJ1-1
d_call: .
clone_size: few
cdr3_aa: CASSESGGTTEAFF
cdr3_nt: TGTGCCAGCAGTGAATCCGGCGGGACTACTGAAGCTTTCTTT

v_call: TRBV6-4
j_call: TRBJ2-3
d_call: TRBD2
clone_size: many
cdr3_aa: CASSENAGGSTDTQYF
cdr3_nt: TGTGCCAGCAGTGAGAACGCGGGGGGGAGCACAGATACGCAGTATTTT

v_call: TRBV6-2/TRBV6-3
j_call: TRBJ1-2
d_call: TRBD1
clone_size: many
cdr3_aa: CASSYSGQARYGGYTF
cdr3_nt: TGTGCCAGCAGTTACTCCGGACAGGCTCGTTACGGCGGCTACACCTTC

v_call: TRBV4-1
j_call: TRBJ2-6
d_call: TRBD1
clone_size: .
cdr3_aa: CASSPIGTGGVKISGANVLTF
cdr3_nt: TGCGCCAGCAGTCCTATCGGGACAGGGGGAGTTAAGATATCTGGGGCCAACGTCCTGACTTTC

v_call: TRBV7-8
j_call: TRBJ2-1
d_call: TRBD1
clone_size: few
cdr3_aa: CASSYPRTGGLRHNEQFF
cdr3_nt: TGTGCCAGCAGTTATCCCCGGACAGGGGGCTTGCGGCACAATGAGCAGTTCTTC

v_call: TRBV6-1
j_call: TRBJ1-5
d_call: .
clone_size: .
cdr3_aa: CASSETWAQPQHF
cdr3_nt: TGTGCCAGCAGTGAAACATGGGCTCAGCCCCAGCATTTT

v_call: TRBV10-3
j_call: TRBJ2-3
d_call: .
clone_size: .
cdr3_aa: CAISDGQTGYTDTQYF
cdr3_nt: TGTGCCATCAGTGATGGTCAGACGGGCTACACAGATACGCAGTATTTT